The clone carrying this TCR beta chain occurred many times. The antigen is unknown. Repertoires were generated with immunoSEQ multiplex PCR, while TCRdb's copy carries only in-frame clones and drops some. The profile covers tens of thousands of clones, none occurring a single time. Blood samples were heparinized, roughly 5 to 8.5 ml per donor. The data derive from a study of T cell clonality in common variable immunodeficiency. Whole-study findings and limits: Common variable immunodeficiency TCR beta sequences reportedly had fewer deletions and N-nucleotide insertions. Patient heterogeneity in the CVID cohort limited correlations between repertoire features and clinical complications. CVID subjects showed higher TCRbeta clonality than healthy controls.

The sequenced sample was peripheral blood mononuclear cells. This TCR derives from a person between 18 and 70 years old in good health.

Partial CDR3 DNA: TGTGCCAGCAGCTTAGCGCTGGGCCTCGTGGGCGAAAAA. Its protein is CASSLALGLVGEK. The CDR3 in its entirety is CASSLALGLVGEKLFF. The chain uses TRBV7-2 and TRBJ1-4; D is uncertain. The read falls 3 residues short of the CDR3 end, and the missing part is taken from the germline J gene. The CDR3 has 16 amino acids. Trimming took 0 bases from V and 8 from J, leaving 16 bases between them. The germline V gene has CDR1 SGHTA and CDR2 FQGNSA. Drawing the rest from reference TRBV7-2 and TRBJ1-4, the complete variable domain is GAGVSQSPSNKVTEKGKDVELRCDPISGHTALYWYRQSLGQGLEFLIYFQGNSAPDKSGLPSDRFSAERTGGSVSTLTIQRTQQEDSAVYLCASSLALGLVGEKLFFGSGTQLSVL.